This T cell receptor (beta chain) stems from a study of T cells after yellow fever vaccination. Study-wide results and limits: A large majority of primary-vaccination clones showed up again after the booster (about 97% CD4, around 85% CD8).

The germline V gene has CDR1 SEHNR and CDR2 FQNEAQ (reference sequence). V was cut by 1 base and J by 0 bases, with 10 bases left in between. This CDR3 region has 16 residues. Each CDR3 protein is one row after TCRdb ran MiXCR on the 5' RACE reads. The data show roughly 500,000 distinct CDR3 sequences, about a fifth seen once. Turning to this clonotype: Antigen unknown.

This chain connects TRBV7-9 to TRBJ2-1; no definite D call. Sequences were derived from PBMCs, sampled 15 days after the yellow fever booster vaccination. The origin of this receptor is a young man who received the YFV17D yellow fever vaccine. The CDR3 DNA is TGTGCCAGCAGCTTAGTGCGTTGGGACTCCTACAATGAGCAGTTCTTC. This gives the protein CASSLVRWDSYNEQFF.